These 5 T cell receptor beta chains came from one sample sequenced in a study of shared clonotypes between healthy human individuals. This table comes from immunoSEQ multiplex PCR, and its TCRdb copy is limited to in-frame clones, with some not included. This table holds under 850,000 clones, roughly 72% found once. The sequenced sample was memory CD4+ T cells sorted from blood. Subset given: CD45RA-negative fraction. These receptors were obtained from a woman aged 25 to 39 in good health.

The V gene is TRBV7-2, the J gene TRBJ2-2; 8 positions match TRBD2. After removal of 8 bases from V and 5 bases from J, the junction contained 13 bases not matched to a gene. CDR3 size: 16 residues. Germline values: CDR1 SGHTA, CDR2 FQGNSA. The CDR3 loop is CASAVVGTSRTGELFF. CDR3 in DNA: TGTGCCAGCGCTGTGGTTGGGACTAGTAGGACCGGGGAGCTGTTTTTT.

This rearrangement joins TRBV7-9 to TRBJ2-5; no definite D call. The V gene lost 8 bases and the J gene lost 5 bases, with 21 bases spanning the gap. Germline V gives CDR1 SEHNR, CDR2 FQNEAQ (reference sequence). CDR3 size: 15 residues. The CDR3 spells CASLKGSPLGETQYF. For the CDR3, the DNA is TGTGCCAGCCTAAAAGGGTCCCCCCTAGGTGAGACCCAGTACTTC. Looking up the rest from reference TRBV7-9 and TRBJ2-5 gives the full variable domain: DTGVSQNPRHKITKRGQNVTFRCDPISEHNRLYWYRQTLGQGPEFLTYFQNEAQLEKSRLLSDRFSAERPKGSFSTLEIQRTEQGDSAMYLCASLKGSPLGETQYFGPGTRLLVL.

This clone was recorded a few times. The V gene is TRBV27, the J gene TRBJ2-7; the D gene could be TRBD1 or TRBD2 (5 bases each). V lost 2 bases, J lost 2 bases, and 13 bases lay in between. This CDR3 is 15 amino acids long. CDR1 MNHEY and CDR2 SMNVEV come from the germline V gene (reference sequence). The CDR3 sequence: CASSLNRDVPYEQYF. The CDR3 DNA follows: TGTGCCAGCAGTTTAAACCGGGACGTCCCCTACGAGCAGTACTTC.

The gene calls are TRBV21-1 and TRBJ1-4. TRBV21-1 is given as a pseudogene. CDR3 length: 15 residues. The CDR3 loop is CASSKVKRDREKLFF. CDR3 coding DNA: TGTGCCAGCAGCAAAGTGAAAAGGGATCGGGAAAAACTGTTTTTT.

The chain uses TRBV11-2 and TRBJ2-7; D is unresolved. Trimming removed 3 bases at V and 5 bases at J, with 17 bases between. This CDR3 contains 15 residues. Germline V gives CDR1 SGHAT, CDR2 FQNNGV. CDR3 residues: CASSFLRAGYHEQYF. The CDR3 DNA reads as TGTGCCAGCAGCTTTCTCCGAGCAGGCTACCACGAGCAGTACTTC.